The 9 T cell receptor beta chains listed next were all sequenced from one sample in a study of blood T cells in healthy people across ages. A sample-barcoded 5' primer and a J-beta primer mix were used in a second PCR of roughly 6 to 11 cycles. Each CDR3 protein gets one entry after TCRdb re-called the 5' RACE reads with MiXCR. The sample includes hundreds of thousands of distinct CDR3 sequences, 35% to 50% of them seen just once. Sequenced input: blood. The receptor set was obtained from a man at least 80 years old in good health.

In its sample, this clonotype was seen a few times. The chain carries TRBV7-9 and TRBJ2-6; D gene unclear. V lost 7 bases, J lost 2 bases, and 6 bases lay in between. This CDR3 spans 13 amino acids. CDR1 and CDR2 from the germline V gene are SEHNR and FQNEAQ (reference sequence). This CDR3 reads CASMATGANVLTF. For the CDR3, the DNA is TGTGCCAGCATGGCGACTGGGGCCAACGTCCTGACTTTC.

This clonotype was seen only a few times. The chain employs TRBV4-2 and TRBJ1-5, with D tentatively TRBD1 (5 bases). CDR3 length: 15 amino acids. V was cut by 0 bases and J by 5 bases, with 11 bases left in between. The V gene's germline CDR1 is LGHNA and CDR2 YNFKEQ. The CDR3 coding sequence is TGTGCCAGCAGCCAAGACGGGACGGAGTATCAGCCCCAGCATTTT. Amino acid sequence: CASSQDGTEYQPQHF.

V is TRBV7-9 and J is TRBJ2-1; 10 positions match TRBD2. V shed 5 bases and J 12 bases; nucleotides not matched to a gene: 19. The CDR3 length is 17 residues. Per germline, CDR1 SEHNR and CDR2 FQNEAQ (reference sequence). The CDR3 spells CASSPTLTSGFGGRQFF. The CDR3 DNA reads TGTGCCAGCAGCCCAACCCTGACTAGCGGGTTTGGTGGAAGGCAGTTCTTC.

This chain uses TRBV5-6 with TRBJ2-1; a possible D gene is TRBD2 (5 bases). The CDR3 sequence is 17 residues long. Trimming cost V 2 bases and J 3 bases, with 18 bases left between them. Per germline, CDR1 SGHDT and CDR2 YYEEEE. CDR3: CASSLPTTSDFYNEQFF. The CDR3 nucleotides read TGTGCCAGCAGCTTACCCACCACTAGTGATTTCTACAATGAGCAGTTCTTC.

The sample holds many counts of this clonotype. The rearrangement links TRBV20-1 to TRBJ2-5, with 8 nucleotides matching TRBD2. Germline-derived CDR1 and CDR2 are DFQATT and SNEGSKA (reference sequence). This CDR3 has 14 residues. V was pared by 3 bases and J by 1 base, with 4 bases of the junction left unmatched. The CDR3 DNA is TGCAGTGCTAGGGGCGGGGGGCTCCAAGAGACCCAGTACTTC. This translates into CSARGGGLQETQYF.

This chain uses TRBV6-1 with TRBJ2-3, with a weak D call TRBD1 (7 bases). CDR1 and CDR2 from the germline V gene are MNHNS and SASEGT. Trimming pared 2 bases from V and 6 bases from J, leaving 24 bases between. This CDR3 contains 18 residues. The CDR3 bases are TGTGCCAGCAGTGAAAGGGCCCCCCGCGGGACAGCTGGGGATACGCAGTATTTT. Its translation: CASSERAPRGTAGDTQYF.

The genes are TRBV11-2 and TRBJ2-1; D remains unclear. The germline V and J ends were trimmed by 5 bases and 8 bases, with 7 bases remaining between them. The CDR3 has 11 amino acids. In germline, CDR1 is SGHAT, CDR2 FQNNGV. The CDR3 nucleotides are TGTGCCAGCAGCCTGTGGGATGAGCAGTTCTTC. This encodes CASSLWDEQFF.

The V call is TRBV5-4, the J call TRBJ2-2; 7 bases align to TRBD1. Germline V gene lookup returns CDR1 SGHNT and CDR2 YYREEE (reference sequence). This CDR3 spans 15 amino acids. Trimming removed 0 bases from V and 7 bases from J; junction bases left unmatched: 6. The CDR3 DNA reads as TGTGCCAGCAGCTTGGGGCGACAGGGTAGCGGGGAGCTGTTTTTT. This translates into CASSLGRQGSGELFF. Drawing the rest from reference TRBV5-4 and TRBJ2-2, the complete variable domain is ETGVTQSPTHLIKTRGQQVTLRCSSQSGHNTVSWYQQALGQGPQFIFQYYREEENGRGNFPPRFSGLQFPNYSSELNVNALELDDSALYLCASSLGRQGSGELFFGEGSRLTVL.

Worth noting for this clonotype: With a much larger clone just one base away, this may be a read error. The gene calls are TRBV28 and TRBJ2-5; D gene ambiguous. The J call may be faulty, since TRBJ2-1 better matches the DNA end. The germline CDR1 and CDR2 sequences are MDHEN and SYDVKM. This CDR3 region has 11 residues. CDR3 residues: CASCDQETQFF. The CDR3 nucleotides read TGTGCCAGCTGTGACCAAGAGACCCAGTTCTTC.